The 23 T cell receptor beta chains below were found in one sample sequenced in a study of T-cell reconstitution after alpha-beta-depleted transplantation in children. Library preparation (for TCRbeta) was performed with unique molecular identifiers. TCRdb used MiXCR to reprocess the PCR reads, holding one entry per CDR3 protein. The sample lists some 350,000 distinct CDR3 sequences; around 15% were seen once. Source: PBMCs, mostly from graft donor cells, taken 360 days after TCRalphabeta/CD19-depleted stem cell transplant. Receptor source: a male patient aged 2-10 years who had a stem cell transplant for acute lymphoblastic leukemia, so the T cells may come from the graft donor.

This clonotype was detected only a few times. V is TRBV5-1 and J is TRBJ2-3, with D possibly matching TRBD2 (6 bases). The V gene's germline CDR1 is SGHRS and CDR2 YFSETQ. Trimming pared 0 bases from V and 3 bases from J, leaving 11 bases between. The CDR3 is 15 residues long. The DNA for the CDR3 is TGCGCCAGCAGCTTGGGTAGCGGTATGACAGATACGCAGTATTTT. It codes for CASSLGSGMTDTQYF.

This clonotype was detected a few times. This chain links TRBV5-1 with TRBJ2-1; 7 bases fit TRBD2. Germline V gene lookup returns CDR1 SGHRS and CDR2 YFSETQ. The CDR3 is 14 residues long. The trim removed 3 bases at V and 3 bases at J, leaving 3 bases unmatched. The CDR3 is CASSYSSGYNEQFF. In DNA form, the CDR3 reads TGCGCCAGCAGCTACTCTAGCGGCTACAATGAGCAGTTCTTC.

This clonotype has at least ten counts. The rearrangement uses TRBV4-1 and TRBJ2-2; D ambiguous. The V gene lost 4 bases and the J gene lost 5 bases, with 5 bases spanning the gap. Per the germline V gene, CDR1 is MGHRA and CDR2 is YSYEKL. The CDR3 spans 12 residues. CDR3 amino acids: CASSRVTGELFF. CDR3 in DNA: TGCGCCAGCAGCCGGGTGACCGGGGAGCTGTTTTTT.

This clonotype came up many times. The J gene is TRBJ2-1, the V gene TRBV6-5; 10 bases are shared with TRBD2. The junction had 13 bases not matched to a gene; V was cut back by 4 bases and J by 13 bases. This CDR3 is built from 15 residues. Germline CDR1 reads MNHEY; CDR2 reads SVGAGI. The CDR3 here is CASSFSSGRPTLQFF. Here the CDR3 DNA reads TGTGCCAGCAGTTTTTCTAGCGGGAGACCAACCTTACAGTTCTTC.

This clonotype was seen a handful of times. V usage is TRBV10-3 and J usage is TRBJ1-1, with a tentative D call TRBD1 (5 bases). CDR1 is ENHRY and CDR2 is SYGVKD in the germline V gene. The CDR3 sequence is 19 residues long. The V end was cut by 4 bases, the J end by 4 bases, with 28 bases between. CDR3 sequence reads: CAISGRNVSLGVSGTEAFF. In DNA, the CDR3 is TGTGCCATCAGTGGAAGGAACGTCTCTCTAGGGGTGTCAGGCACTGAAGCTTTCTTT.

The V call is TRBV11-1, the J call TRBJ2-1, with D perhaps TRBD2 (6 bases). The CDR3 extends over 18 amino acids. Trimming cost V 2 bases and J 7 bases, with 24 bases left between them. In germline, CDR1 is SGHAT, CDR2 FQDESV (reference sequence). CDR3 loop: CASSLSPGLQGPFNEQFF. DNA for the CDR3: TGTGCCAGCAGCTTAAGCCCGGGACTTCAGGGACCTTTTAATGAGCAGTTCTTC.

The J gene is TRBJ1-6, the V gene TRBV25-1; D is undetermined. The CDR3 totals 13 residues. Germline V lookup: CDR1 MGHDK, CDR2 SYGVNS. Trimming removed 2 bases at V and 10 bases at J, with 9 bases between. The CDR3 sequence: CASSEGPNSPLHF. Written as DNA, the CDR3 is TGTGCCAGCAGTGAAGGCCCCAACTCACCCCTCCACTTT.

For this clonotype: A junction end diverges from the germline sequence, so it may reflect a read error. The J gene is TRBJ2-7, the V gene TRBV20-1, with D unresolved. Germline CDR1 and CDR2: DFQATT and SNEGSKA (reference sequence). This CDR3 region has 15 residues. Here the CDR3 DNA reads TGCTGTGCTAACCCCGCTCTCCGTACCTCCTACGAGCAGTACTTC. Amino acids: CCANPALRTSYEQYF.

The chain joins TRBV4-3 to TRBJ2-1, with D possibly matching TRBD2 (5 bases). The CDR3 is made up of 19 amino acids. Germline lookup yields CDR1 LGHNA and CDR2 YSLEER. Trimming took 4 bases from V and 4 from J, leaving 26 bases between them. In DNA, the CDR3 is TGCGCCAGCAGCCCTTGGACCCCAAGGAGTGGACTTTTGTACAATGAGCAGTTCTTC. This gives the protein CASSPWTPRSGLLYNEQFF.

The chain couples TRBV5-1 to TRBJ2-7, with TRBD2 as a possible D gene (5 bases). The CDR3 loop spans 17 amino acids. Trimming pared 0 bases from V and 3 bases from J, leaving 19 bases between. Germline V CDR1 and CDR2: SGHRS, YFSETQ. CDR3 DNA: TGCGCCAGCAGCTTGGTGGGTAGAGGGCGTCCCCTCTACGAGCAGTACTTC. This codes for CASSLVGRGRPLYEQYF.

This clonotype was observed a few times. In nucleotides, the CDR3 is TGCGCCAGCAGCCACCCGGGACTAGCGGGTTTTCGAGAGACCCAGTACTTC. Translation gives CASSHPGLAGFRETQYF. The gene calls are TRBV4-3 and TRBJ2-5, with TRBD2 matching over 12 bases. This CDR3 is 17 amino acids long. The V segment lost 3 bases and the J segment 4 bases; nucleotides outside the gene matches: 9. Looked up from germline, CDR1 is LGHNA and CDR2 is YSLEER.

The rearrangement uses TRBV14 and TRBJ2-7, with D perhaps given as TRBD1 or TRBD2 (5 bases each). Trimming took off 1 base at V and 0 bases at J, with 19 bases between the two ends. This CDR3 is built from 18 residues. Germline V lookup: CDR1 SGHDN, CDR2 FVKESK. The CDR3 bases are TGTGCCAGCAGCCAAGTCCCCGGTTGGGGACGGAACTCCTACGAGCAGTACTTC. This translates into CASSQVPGWGRNSYEQYF.

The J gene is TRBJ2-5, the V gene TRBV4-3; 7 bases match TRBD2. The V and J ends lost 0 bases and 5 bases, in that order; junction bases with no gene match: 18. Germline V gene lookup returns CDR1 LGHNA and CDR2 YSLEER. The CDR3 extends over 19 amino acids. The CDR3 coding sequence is TGCGCCAGCAGCCAAGATATCGTGGGAGGGCTTGCATTCCCGGAGACCCAGTACTTC. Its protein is CASSQDIVGGLAFPETQYF.

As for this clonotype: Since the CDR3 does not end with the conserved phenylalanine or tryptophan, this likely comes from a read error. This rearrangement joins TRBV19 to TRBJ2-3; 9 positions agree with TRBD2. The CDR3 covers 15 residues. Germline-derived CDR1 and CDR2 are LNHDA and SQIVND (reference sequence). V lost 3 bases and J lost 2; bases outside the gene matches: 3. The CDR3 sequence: CASSMLAGHTDTQYC. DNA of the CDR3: TGTGCCAGTAGTATGCTAGCGGGGCACACAGATACGCAGTATTGT.

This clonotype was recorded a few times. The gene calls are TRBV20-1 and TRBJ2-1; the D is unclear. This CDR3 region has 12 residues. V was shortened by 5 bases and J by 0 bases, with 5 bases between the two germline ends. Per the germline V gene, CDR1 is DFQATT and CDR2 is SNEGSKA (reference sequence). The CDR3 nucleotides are TGCAGTGCTCCCCCCTCCTACAATGAGCAGTTCTTC. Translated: CSAPPSYNEQFF.

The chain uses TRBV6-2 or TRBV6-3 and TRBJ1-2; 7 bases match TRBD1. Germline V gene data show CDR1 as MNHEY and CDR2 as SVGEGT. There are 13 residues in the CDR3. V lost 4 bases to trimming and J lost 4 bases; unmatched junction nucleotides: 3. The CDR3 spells CASSFGQVYGYTF. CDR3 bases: TGTGCCAGCAGTTTCGGACAGGTCTATGGCTACACCTTC.

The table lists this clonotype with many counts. The CDR3 reads CASSQEVMGVGTQYF. CDR3 DNA sequence: TGTGCCAGCAGCCAAGAAGTTATGGGGGTCGGGACCCAGTACTTC. The chain uses TRBV3-1 and TRBJ2-5; TRBD1 or TRBD2 may be the D gene (5 bases each). The CDR3 extends over 15 amino acids. V dropped 0 bases and J dropped 7 bases, with 15 bases sitting between them. Germline values: CDR1 LGHDT, CDR2 YNNKEL (reference sequence).

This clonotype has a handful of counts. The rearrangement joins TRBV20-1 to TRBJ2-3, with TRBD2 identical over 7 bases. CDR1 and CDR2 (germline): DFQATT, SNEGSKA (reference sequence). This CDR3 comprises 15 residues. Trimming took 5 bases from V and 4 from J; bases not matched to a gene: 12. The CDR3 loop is CSAARGSGTADTQYF. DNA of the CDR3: TGCAGTGCTGCCCGGGGGAGCGGGACCGCAGATACGCAGTATTTT.

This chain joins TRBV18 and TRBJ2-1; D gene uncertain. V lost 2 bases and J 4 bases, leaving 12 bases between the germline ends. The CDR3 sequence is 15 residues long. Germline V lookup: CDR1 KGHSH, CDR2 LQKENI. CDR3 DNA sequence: TGTGCCAGCTCACCATTGATAGCAGATTACAATGAGCAGTTCTTC. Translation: CASSPLIADYNEQFF.

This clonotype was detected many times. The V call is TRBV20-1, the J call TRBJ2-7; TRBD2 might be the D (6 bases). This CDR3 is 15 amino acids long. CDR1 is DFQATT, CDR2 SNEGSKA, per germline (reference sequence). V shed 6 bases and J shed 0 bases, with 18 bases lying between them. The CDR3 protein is CSAPDLRDFSYEQYF. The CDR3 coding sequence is TGCAGTGCCCCGGACCTCCGGGACTTCTCCTACGAGCAGTACTTC.

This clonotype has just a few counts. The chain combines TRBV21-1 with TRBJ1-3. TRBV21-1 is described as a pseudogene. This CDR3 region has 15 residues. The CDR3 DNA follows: TGTGCCAGCAGCAAACTGGCAGGATCTGGAAACACCATATATTTT. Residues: CASSKLAGSGNTIYF.

The CDR3 nucleotides read TGTGCCAGCAGTCGGGGCAGGGTTCAGCCCCAGCATTTT. This gives the protein CASSRGRVQPQHF. This chain connects TRBV27 to TRBJ1-5; possibly TRBD1 for D (5 bases). This CDR3 has 13 amino acids. V dropped 5 bases and J dropped 6 bases, with 11 bases sitting between them. Looked up from germline, CDR1 is MNHEY and CDR2 is SMNVEV (reference sequence).

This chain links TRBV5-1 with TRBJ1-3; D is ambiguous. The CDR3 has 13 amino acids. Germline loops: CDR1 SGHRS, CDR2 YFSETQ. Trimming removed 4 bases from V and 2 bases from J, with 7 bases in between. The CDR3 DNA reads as TGCGCCAGCAGCGACCTGGCTGGAAACACCATATATTTT. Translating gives CASSDLAGNTIYF.